The rows below give T cell receptor beta chains drawn from one sample of a study of blood T cell repertoires in COVID-19. Clones were sequenced by immunoSEQ multiplex PCR, and TCRdb holds only the in-frame ones, with some missing. Of some 260,000 clones in the sample, about 86% were seen once. The specimen sequenced was peripheral blood. Receptor source: a man at least 80 years old with acute or convalescent COVID-19. Both conserved end residues are trimmed from each CDR3.

V gene | CDR3 protein
TRBV5-5 | ASSLTGTLGDQPQH
TRBV7-9 | ASSPTGGYGDYEQY
TRBV19 | ASSIRGQVSGANVLT
TRBV6-2/TRBV6-3 | ASSSGRGEQF
TRBV4-3 | ASSQAGYRADTEAF
TRBV4-1 | ASSQDSRSSGGFEQY
TRBV24-1 | AIRRETNTEAF
TRBV2 | ASSERTGDNSPLH
TRBV14 | ASSRQSALTGTEAF
TRBV9 | ASSPATGANTGELF
TRBV6-2/TRBV6-3 | ASSRPSVSNYGYT
TRBV6-5 | ASSYNSGVNTEAF
TRBV7-3 | ASSLGHSYEQY
TRBV4-2 | ASSPRDTHTEAF
TRBV18 | ASSPVRDFHYEQY
TRBV27 | ASSFGGSPLH
TRBV19 | ASSIVGTELLGYGYT
TRBV19 | ASTSRGGGNTEAF
TRBV6-2/TRBV6-3 | ASSPPDRGRQPQH
TRBV27 | ASSLKGQGDYIQY
TRBV24-1 | ATSDSPTGTGGTGYT
TRBV25-1 | ASSEAGQGANYGYT
TRBV5-1 | ASSPTRGNTEAF
TRBV7-2 | ASSPGHHNSPLH
TRBV15 | ATSRDPLARTDTQY
TRBV5-6 | ASSTTESRSGNTIY
TRBV6-6 | ASRETGKETQY
TRBV5-6 | ASSTTDQETQY
TRBV5-5 | ASSLEFWAPRSAF
TRBV7-9 | ASSLTGGSMDEQY
TRBV15 | ATSRDRTATNYGYT
TRBV19 | ASSIAGGTTDTQY
TRBV29-1 | SVEDEAGGTYQETQY
TRBV4-1 | ASSQGPGGNQPQH
TRBV7-7 | ASSLGPAKGEKLF
TRBV5-1 | ASSQQGTGELF
TRBV12-3/TRBV12-4 | ASSFDKNTEAF
TRBV10-1 | ATLVEGVERPQY
TRBV10-1 | ASSEDGQGANTEAF
TRBV6-5 | ASTRTGTYEQY
TRBV2 | ASSGRSSYEQY
TRBV5-1 | ASSAGVSGTLNYEQY
TRBV18 | ASSLRDRGSNQPQH
TRBV11-2 | ASSLGRGEQY
TRBV4-3 | ASSQSPGQNYGYT
TRBV11-2 | ASTRVGASTEAF
TRBV5-6 | ASSFGLAGETQY
TRBV6-2/TRBV6-3 | ASSGLRVSTQY
TRBV20-1 | SASREKRFSGYT
TRBV5-6 | ASRPGTGGLNTEAF
TRBV19 | ASRAGQRNNEQF
TRBV7-3 | ASSPQYSGGNTGELF
TRBV2 | ASNSLNEQF